The entry below describes one TCR beta chain. In the original processing: It was from reference gene primer amplification that nucleated cell counts were estimated. TCRdb keeps only in-frame clones here, not all; method: immunoSEQ multiplex PCR. V and J calls and clone size are copied from that table; D and trimming were computed from the DNA. The data hold approximately 100,000 clones, with 84% observed a single time. V lost 9 bases and J 0 bases, leaving 13 bases between the germline ends. Per the germline V gene, CDR1 is SNHLY and CDR2 is FYNNEI. This CDR3 region has 14 residues. This entry comes from a study of blood T cell repertoires in COVID-19. Background on the study: Researchers got acute and convalescent COVID-19 samples from the United States, Italy and Spain. PBMCs, B-cell-depleted T cells, or T cells provided the cDNA or gDNA that made up the material.

The chain recombines TRBV2 with TRBJ2-3; D ambiguous. The sample taken for sequencing was peripheral blood. The TCR sequence derives from an elderly woman with active or convalescent COVID-19. CDR3 in DNA: TGTGCCAGTGTCGAGCTAGTCAGCACAGATACGCAGTATTTT. Protein product: CASVELVSTDTQYF.